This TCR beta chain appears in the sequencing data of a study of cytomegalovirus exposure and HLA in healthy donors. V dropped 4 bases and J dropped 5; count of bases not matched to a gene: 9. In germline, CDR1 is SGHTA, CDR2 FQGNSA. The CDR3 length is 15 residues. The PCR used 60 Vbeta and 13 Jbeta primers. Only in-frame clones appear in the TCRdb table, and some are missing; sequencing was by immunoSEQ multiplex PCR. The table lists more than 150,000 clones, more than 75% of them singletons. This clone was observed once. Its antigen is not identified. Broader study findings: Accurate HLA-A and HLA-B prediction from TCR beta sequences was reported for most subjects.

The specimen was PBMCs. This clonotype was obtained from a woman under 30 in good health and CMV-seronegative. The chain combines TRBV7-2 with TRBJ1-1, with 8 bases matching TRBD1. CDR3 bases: TGTGCCAGCAGCTCCAGGACAGGGAGATCAACTGAAGCTTTCTTT. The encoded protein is CASSSRTGRSTEAFF.